This T cell receptor (beta chain) originates from a study of T cell repertoires in cytomegalovirus infection. Across the whole study: Selection of CMV epitopes for the study included recently identified HLA-C-restricted and well-studied HLA-B-restricted ones.

From the reads, TCRdb called clonotypes with MiXCR, one entry per CDR3 protein. This table has approximately 1,000,000 distinct CDR3 sequences, roughly 30% appearing once. This CDR3 region has 20 residues. Trimming removed 0 bases from V and 0 bases from J; junction bases left unmatched: 11. CDR1 and CDR2 (germline): SGHTA, FQGNSA. This clonotype was recorded many times. Antigen: not known. The receptor comes from a human donor in good health (CMV status not recorded). Some clones in this sample may be carry-over from other donors' samples. The chain is built from TRBV7-2 and TRBJ2-1; 10 nucleotides align to TRBD1. Specimen: cultured CD8+ T cells from PBMCs, collected from culture after CMV antigen stimulation. The CDR3 spells CASSLARDRGVVSSYNEQFF. The CDR3 DNA reads as TGTGCCAGCAGCTTAGCGCGGGACAGGGGAGTAGTGAGCTCCTACAATGAGCAGTTCTTC.